This TCR beta chain was profiled in a study of T cells in localized non-small cell lung cancer. Broader study findings: Within adjacent lung there appeared a median 57 of the top 100 tumor clones. Measurement of T cell clonality placed uninvolved adjacent lung highest, above the level in tumor.

Sequencing was performed with immunoSEQ multiplex PCR; in TCRdb, only in-frame clones are kept and a portion is missing. Counted here are fewer than 100,000 clones, approximately 80% occurring once; the ten biggest clones make up 9.5%. On this clone itself: Its cognate antigen is unknown.

This CDR3 is 11 amino acids long. The V end was cut by 5 bases, the J end by 7 bases, with 6 bases between. The germline V gene encodes CDR1 SGHTA and CDR2 FQGNSA. This clonotype was sampled from a female donor aged 60 or older with stage I lung adenocarcinoma. Sequencing used peripheral blood, obtained before any cancer treatment. This chain links TRBV7-2 with TRBJ2-1, with unresolved D. The CDR3 DNA follows: TGTGCCAGCAGCCCGAGGAATGAGCAGTTCTTC. Its translation: CASSPRNEQFF.